The subject of this entry is one TCR beta chain. Its antigen remains unidentified. The donors were members of the validation cohort comprising approximately 110 subjects, separate from the approximately 630-subject first cohort. These data come from a study of cytomegalovirus exposure and HLA in healthy donors. Overall study findings and caveats: Subsequent analysis found a tendency for first-cohort TCR clusters to co-occur within the approximately 130 validation repertoires. Many donors carried some public TCRs, although rarity characterized most TCR sequences.

The assay was immunoSEQ multiplex PCR, and TCRdb's table has in-frame clones only and misses some. Altogether 100,000 to 150,000 clones are present, about nine tenths being singletons, with the ten largest covering roughly 2%. The sample consisted of PBMCs. This clonotype was obtained from a woman between 18 and 30 years old in good health and CMV-seronegative.

The CDR3 here is CAISESFTGSSSNQPQHF. The CDR3 DNA follows: TGTGCCATCAGTGAGTCTTTCACTGGGAGCTCTAGCAATCAGCCCCAGCATTTT. The rearrangement links TRBV10-3 to TRBJ1-5; no clear D. V gave up 0 bases and J gave up 0 bases, with 15 bases separating them. The germline CDR1 and CDR2 sequences are ENHRY and SYGVKD. The CDR3 totals 18 residues.